One and the same sample provided the 30 T cell receptor beta chains below, sequenced in a study of T cells in Graves' hyperthyroidism and ophthalmopathy. Using RNA transcripts as the source, TCR beta CDR3 regions were amplified. First-round RT-PCR with HTBI primers amplified the TCR CDR3 region. Via MiXCR, TCRdb re-called the multiplex PCR reads, giving one row per CDR3 protein. Among roughly 710,000 distinct CDR3 sequences listed, roughly a third were seen once. The sample consisted of blood. All receptors come from a woman between 35 and 50 years old with Graves' hyperthyroidism.

With respect to this clonotype: One base away lies a much larger clone, so this may be a sequencing read error. This chain joins TRBV2 and TRBJ1-1; D is perhaps TRBD1 (6 bases). CDR3 length: 14 residues. Germline V gives CDR1 SNHLY, CDR2 FYNNEI. CDR3 loop: CASRAGQWDTEALF. In DNA form, the CDR3 reads TGTGCCAGCAGGGCCGGACAGTGGGACACTGAAGCTCTCTTT.

This clonotype appeared many times. The V gene is TRBV6-5, the J gene TRBJ1-2, with TRBD1 identical over 8 bases. Trimming took 0 bases from V and 3 from J; bases not matched to a gene: 3. This CDR3 is 15 amino acids long. Germline-derived CDR1 and CDR2 are MNHEY and SVGAGI. As DNA, the CDR3 is TGTGCCAGCAGTTACTCCACAGGGGGGGACTATGGCTACACCTTC. It specifies CASSYSTGGDYGYTF.

This chain connects TRBV19 to TRBJ1-6; TRBD1 aligns across 10 bases. The CDR3 extends over 15 amino acids. Losses at the gene ends were 3 bases for V and 9 bases for J; bases not matched to a gene: 5. CDR1 and CDR2 from the germline V gene are LNHDA and SQIVND (reference sequence). As DNA, the CDR3 is TGTGCCAGTAGTATGGAGGGACAGGGGCTTTCACCCCTCCACTTT. Its translation is CASSMEGQGLSPLHF.

This clonotype was detected ten times or more. The gene calls are TRBV4-3 and TRBJ1-3; 8 nucleotides match TRBD1. The CDR3 is made up of 17 amino acids. The V gene end was trimmed by 4 bases and the J gene end by 0 bases; junction bases not matched to a gene: 8. In germline, CDR1 is LGHNA, CDR2 YSLEER. As DNA, the CDR3 is TGCGCCAGCAGCCCGCGGACAGGGACAAGCTCTGGAAACACCATATATTTT. Its protein is CASSPRTGTSSGNTIYF.

The gene calls are TRBV2 and TRBJ2-2; no reliable D call. V shed 5 bases and J shed 4 bases, with 20 bases lying between them. Per the germline V gene, CDR1 is SNHLY and CDR2 is FYNNEI. There are 17 residues in the CDR3. In nucleotides, the CDR3 is TGTGCCAGCAGTTACCCAAGGATCTCCCGCTTCACCGGGGAGCTGTTTTTT. It translates to CASSYPRISRFTGELFF.

At least ten counts were recorded for this clonotype. This chain connects TRBV20-1 to TRBJ2-7, with unresolved D. The CDR3 is 13 amino acids. V lost 6 bases and J lost 4, with 16 bases in between. Looked up from germline, CDR1 is DFQATT and CDR2 is SNEGSKA (reference sequence). CDR3 DNA sequence: TGCAGTGCCCTCGACCTCGTGACTTACGAGCAGTACTTC. Translating gives CSALDLVTYEQYF.

This clonotype was recorded a few times. This sequence joins TRBV20-1 and TRBJ2-5; 7 bases agree with TRBD1. In germline, CDR1 is DFQATT, CDR2 SNEGSKA (reference sequence). This CDR3 is 14 amino acids long. With V trimmed by 3 bases and J by 4 bases, 8 bases remained unmatched. For the CDR3, the DNA is TGCAGTGCTAGTAGAGACAGGGTCTTAGAGACCCAGTACTTC. Translating it yields CSASRDRVLETQYF.

This clonotype was detected ten times or more. The V call is TRBV7-9, the J call TRBJ1-4, with D possibly matching TRBD1 (5 bases). Germline assignment: CDR1 SEHNR and CDR2 FQNEAQ (reference sequence). The CDR3 totals 14 residues. Trimming left V 5 bases short and J 10 bases short, with 17 bases between. The CDR3: CASSAQGWGAKLFF. CDR3 DNA sequence: TGTGCCAGCAGCGCCCAGGGATGGGGTGCAAAACTGTTTTTT.

This chain uses TRBV7-9 with TRBJ2-7; maybe TRBD2 (5 bases). Germline CDR1 reads SEHNR; CDR2 reads FQNEAQ (reference sequence). CDR3 length: 13 amino acids. The V gene lost 6 bases and the J gene lost 7 bases, with 16 bases spanning the gap. CDR3: CASSLSGSGEQYF. The CDR3 DNA reads TGTGCCAGCAGTTTATCTGGGAGCGGAGAGCAGTACTTC.

This clonotype was observed a handful of times. This chain links TRBV5-8 with TRBJ2-7; D gene ambiguous. Trimming stripped 4 bases from V and 0 bases from J, with 20 bases between. The CDR3 consists of 17 residues. Germline CDR1 is SGHTS and CDR2 is YDEGEE. The CDR3 is CASSQLPDVLSSYEQYF. CDR3 bases: TGTGCCAGCAGCCAGCTGCCGGACGTTCTAAGCTCCTACGAGCAGTACTTC. Based on the CDR3 plus reference TRBV5-8 and TRBJ2-7, the full variable domain is EAGVTQSPTHLIKTRGQQATLRCSPISGHTSVYWYQQALGLGLQFLLWYDEGEERNRGNFPPRFSGRQFPNYSSELNVNALELEDSALYLCASSQLPDVLSSYEQYFGPGTRLTVT.

V and J are TRBV6-5 and TRBJ1-1; D uncertain. The V and J ends lost 7 bases and 0 bases respectively, with 6 bases between them. The germline V gene has CDR1 MNHEY and CDR2 SVGAGI. The CDR3 runs 12 residues. CDR3 in amino acids: CASTAVNTEAFF. CDR3 sequence (DNA): TGTGCCAGCACCGCCGTGAACACTGAAGCTTTCTTT.

This clonotype was detected only once. The chain uses TRBV5-8 and TRBJ1-5, with D uncertain. CDR3 length: 13 amino acids. Germline values: CDR1 SGHTS, CDR2 YDEGEE. Trimming removed 3 bases at V and 11 bases at J, with 15 bases between. CDR3 bases: TGTGCCAGCAGCTCCACGCCAGGCGAGACCCAGCATTTT. Translating gives CASSSTPGETQHF.

This clonotype was counted between two and nine times. The chain couples TRBV11-1 to TRBJ1-2, with 9 bases fitting TRBD1. V lost 6 bases, J lost 8 bases, and 13 bases stayed unmatched. Germline CDR1 and CDR2: SGHAT and FQDESV (reference sequence). CDR3 length: 15 amino acids. The CDR3 spells CASSLSTGTGNGYTF. Written as DNA, the CDR3 is TGTGCCAGCAGTTTGTCAACCGGGACAGGGAACGGCTACACCTTC.

This clonotype came up many times. J is TRBJ2-5 and V is TRBV7-9; 8 nucleotides match TRBD1. CDR1 is SEHNR, CDR2 FQNEAQ, per germline (reference sequence). V was clipped by 6 bases and J by 4 bases; unmatched bases: 7. This CDR3 is built from 14 residues. The CDR3 loop reads CASRPGGEGETQYF. In DNA form, the CDR3 reads TGTGCCAGCAGACCAGGGGGCGAAGGAGAGACCCAGTACTTC.

This clonotype appeared many times. The chain combines TRBV19 with TRBJ2-7, with 9 nucleotides matching TRBD2. J gave up 9 bases and V 4 bases, and 10 bases lay outside the gene matches. In germline, CDR1 is LNHDA, CDR2 SQIVND (reference sequence). CDR3 size: 14 residues. The DNA for the CDR3 is TGTGCCAGTAGTACTAGCGGGGAGATGGCGGTGCAGTACTTC. Amino acid sequence: CASSTSGEMAVQYF.

There are a few counts of this clonotype. The rearrangement links TRBV2 to TRBJ2-3; D call uncertain. V was trimmed by 6 bases and J by 12 bases, leaving 13 bases between them. This CDR3 region has 11 residues. CDR1 and CDR2 (germline): SNHLY, FYNNEI. The CDR3 here is CASSFPLDQYF. CDR3 in DNA: TGTGCCAGCAGCTTCCCCCTCGACCAGTATTTT.

This clonotype has a count of ten or more. The gene calls are TRBV12-3 or TRBV12-4 and TRBJ1-2; unclear D gene. The CDR3 runs 12 residues. V shed 6 bases and J shed 8 bases, with 13 bases lying between them. The CDR3 DNA follows: TGTGCCAGCAGGACCGGCAGAGAGGGCTACACCTTC. Encoded protein: CASRTGREGYTF.

This clonotype was detected many times. This chain joins TRBV20-1 and TRBJ2-7; perhaps D is TRBD1 or TRBD2 (6 bases each). Germline V gene lookup returns CDR1 DFQATT and CDR2 SNEGSKA (reference sequence). This CDR3 is 15 amino acids long. V lost 5 bases and J lost 1, with 18 bases in between. As DNA, the CDR3 is TGCAGTGCTGGGGGGCAGGGGCGAGGGTCCTACGAGCAGTACTTC. Protein: CSAGGQGRGSYEQYF.

Concerning this clonotype itself: One end of the junction is discordant with germline, which a read error may explain. The rearrangement links TRBV19 to TRBJ1-2, with D tentatively TRBD1 (6 bases). Per germline, CDR1 LNHDA and CDR2 SQIVND (reference sequence). The CDR3 loop spans 15 amino acids. CDR3 loop: CASSQAEGGLYGYTF. The CDR3 DNA reads as TGCGCCAGCAGCCAAGCTGAGGGGGGACTCTATGGTTACACCTTC.

The count of this clonotype is one. This chain uses TRBV19 with TRBJ1-6; D might be TRBD1 (6 bases). Germline V gene sequence: CDR1 LNHDA, CDR2 SQIVND (reference sequence). Trimming removed 11 bases from V and 4 bases from J, with 15 bases in between. The CDR3 is 14 amino acids. The DNA of the CDR3 is TGTGCCGGTACCGACGACAGGTATAATTCACCCCTCCACTTT. This translates into CAGTDDRYNSPLHF.

The genes are TRBV6-5 and TRBJ1-5, with 7 bases aligning to TRBD1. The germline V gene has CDR1 MNHEY and CDR2 SVGAGI. The CDR3 extends over 16 amino acids. V lost 5 bases to trimming and J lost 1 base; unmatched junction nucleotides: 8. The CDR3 DNA sequence: TGTGCCAGCAGTGAGGGAGGGGGCTACAGCAATCAGCCCCAGCATTTT. It translates to CASSEGGGYSNQPQHF.

This clonotype has a count of ten or more. The V gene is TRBV9, the J gene TRBJ1-2; no clear D. Germline V CDR1 and CDR2: SGDLS, YYNGEE. This CDR3 is built from 13 residues. The ends were cut back, 7 bases at V and 2 bases at J, with 12 bases in the middle. The chain's CDR3 is CASAQRRNYGYTF. In DNA, the CDR3 is TGTGCCAGCGCACAGAGGCGAAACTATGGCTACACCTTC.

This clonotype was seen repeatedly, ten times or more. The genes are TRBV2 and TRBJ1-2; possible D gene TRBD1, 6 bases. Germline-derived CDR1 and CDR2 are SNHLY and FYNNEI. The CDR3 has 14 amino acids. The V and J ends lost 6 bases and 2 bases respectively, with 13 bases between them. CDR3 bases: TGTGCCAGCAGCGCAACAGGGTTCAACTATGGCTACACCTTC. This gives the protein CASSATGFNYGYTF.

This clonotype is a singleton in its sample. The chain employs TRBV20-1 and TRBJ2-2; 7 positions agree with TRBD2. The CDR3 totals 17 residues. The germline gives CDR1 DFQATT, CDR2 SNEGSKA (reference sequence). The V and J ends lost 1 base and 0 bases, in that order; junction bases with no gene match: 8. CDR3 bases: TGCAGTGCTAGAGCTCGTACCGCGGGGGCGAACACCGGGGAGCTGTTTTTT. It yields the protein CSARARTAGANTGELFF.

This clonotype was seen a single time. One end of the junction varies from germline; a read error may be responsible. The V and J genes are TRBV12-3 or TRBV12-4 and TRBJ1-2; D is possibly TRBD1 (6 bases). The CDR3 contains 15 residues. The CDR3 DNA follows: TGTGTCAGCAATAAGGACAGCGAGGCTAACTATGGCTACACCTTC. Amino acids: CVSNKDSEANYGYTF.

This chain uses TRBV5-1 with TRBJ1-1; possible D gene TRBD1, 6 bases. The germline gives CDR1 SGHRS, CDR2 YFSETQ. This CDR3 is 14 amino acids long. The germline V and J ends were trimmed by 4 bases and 4 bases, with 14 bases remaining between them. Here the CDR3 DNA reads TGCGCCAGCAGCCCCGCGGGGGCAGGCACTGAAGCTTTCTTT. It codes for CASSPAGAGTEAFF.

This sequence joins TRBV7-3 and TRBJ2-7, with D tentatively TRBD1 (5 bases). Germline CDR1 reads SGHTA; CDR2 reads FQGTGA. This CDR3 is 14 amino acids long. V lost 7 bases and J 6 bases, leaving 19 bases between the germline ends. This CDR3 is CASMASIRQLEQYF. CDR3 in DNA: TGTGCCAGCATGGCCAGTATTCGACAGCTCGAGCAGTACTTC.

This clonotype was recorded many times. The chain combines TRBV5-1 with TRBJ1-1; D uncertain. The germline V gene encodes CDR1 SGHRS and CDR2 YFSETQ. Deletions cut 4 bases from V and 1 base from J, with 11 bases between. The CDR3 sequence is 14 residues long. CDR3 in amino acids: CASSPFDPNTEAFF. The CDR3 DNA reads TGCGCCAGCAGCCCCTTCGACCCGAACACTGAAGCTTTCTTT.

This clonotype came up many times. The chain joins TRBV7-6 to TRBJ2-7; D is ambiguous. V dropped 2 bases and J dropped 5 bases, with 16 bases sitting between them. Germline assignment: CDR1 SGHVS and CDR2 FNYEAQ. The CDR3 covers 15 residues. In DNA, the CDR3 is TGTGCCAGCAGCTTATTGGGCAGCCCCATGAACGAGCAGTACTTC. It specifies CASSLLGSPMNEQYF.

This clonotype was recorded once. V usage is TRBV7-2 and J usage is TRBJ2-3; D not certain. The CDR3 contains 15 residues. CDR1 is SGHTA, CDR2 FQGNSA, per germline. The germline V and J ends were trimmed by 5 bases and 0 bases, with 12 bases remaining between them. The CDR3 coding sequence is TGTGCCAGCAGCCTCCGCGCGCCCAGCACAGATACGCAGTATTTT. Translated: CASSLRAPSTDTQYF.